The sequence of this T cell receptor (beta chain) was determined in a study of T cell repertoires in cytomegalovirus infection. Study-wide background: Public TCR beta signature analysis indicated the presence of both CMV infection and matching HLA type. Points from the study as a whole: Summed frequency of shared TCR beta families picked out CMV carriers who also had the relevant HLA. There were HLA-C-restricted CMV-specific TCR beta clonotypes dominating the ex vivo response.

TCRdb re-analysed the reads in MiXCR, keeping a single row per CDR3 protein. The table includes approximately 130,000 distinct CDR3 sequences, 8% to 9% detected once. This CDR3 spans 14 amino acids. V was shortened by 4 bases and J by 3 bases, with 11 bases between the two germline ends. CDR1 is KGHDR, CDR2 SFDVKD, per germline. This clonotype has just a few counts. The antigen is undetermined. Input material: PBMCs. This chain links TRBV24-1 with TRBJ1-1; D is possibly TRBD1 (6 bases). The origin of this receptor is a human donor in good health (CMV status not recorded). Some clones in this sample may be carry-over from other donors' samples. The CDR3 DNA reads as TGTGCCACCAGTGACACAGGGTCCGACACTGAAGCTTTCTTT. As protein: CATSDTGSDTEAFF.